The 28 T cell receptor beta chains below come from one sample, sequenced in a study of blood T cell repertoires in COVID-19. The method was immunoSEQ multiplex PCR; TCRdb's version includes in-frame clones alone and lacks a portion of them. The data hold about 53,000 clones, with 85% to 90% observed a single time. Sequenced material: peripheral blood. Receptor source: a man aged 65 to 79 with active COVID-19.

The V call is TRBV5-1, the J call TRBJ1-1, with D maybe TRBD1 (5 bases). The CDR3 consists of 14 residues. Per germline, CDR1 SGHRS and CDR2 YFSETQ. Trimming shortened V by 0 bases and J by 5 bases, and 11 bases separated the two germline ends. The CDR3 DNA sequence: TGCGCCAGCAGCTTGGTTGGGGGAGGGACTGAAGCTTTCTTT. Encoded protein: CASSLVGGGTEAFF.

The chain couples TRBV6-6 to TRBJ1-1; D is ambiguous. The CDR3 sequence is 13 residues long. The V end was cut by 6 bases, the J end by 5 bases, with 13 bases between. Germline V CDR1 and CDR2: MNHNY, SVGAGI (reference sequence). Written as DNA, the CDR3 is TGTGCCAGCAGCTCCGGAGTGGGTACTGAAGCTTTCTTT. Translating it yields CASSSGVGTEAFF.

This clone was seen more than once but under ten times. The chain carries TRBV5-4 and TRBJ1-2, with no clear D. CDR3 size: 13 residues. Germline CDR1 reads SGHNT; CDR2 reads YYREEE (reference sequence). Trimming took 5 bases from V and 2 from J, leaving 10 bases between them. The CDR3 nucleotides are TGTGCCAGCAGTTCCGTTTCCAACTATGGCTACACCTTC. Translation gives CASSSVSNYGYTF.

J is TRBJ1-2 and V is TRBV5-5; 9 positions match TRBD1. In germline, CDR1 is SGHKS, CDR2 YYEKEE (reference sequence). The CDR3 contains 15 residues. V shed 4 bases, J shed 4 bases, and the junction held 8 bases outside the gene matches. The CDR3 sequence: CASSPRQGGAYGYTF. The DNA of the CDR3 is TGTGCCAGCAGCCCGCGACAGGGGGGCGCCTATGGCTACACCTTC.

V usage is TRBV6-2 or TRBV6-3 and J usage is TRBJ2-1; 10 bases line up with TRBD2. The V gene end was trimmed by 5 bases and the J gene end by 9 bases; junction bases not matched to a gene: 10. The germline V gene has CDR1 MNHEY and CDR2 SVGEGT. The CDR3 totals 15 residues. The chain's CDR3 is CASSLAGVVYGEQFF. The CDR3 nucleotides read TGTGCCAGCAGTCTAGCGGGGGTGGTATATGGTGAGCAGTTCTTC.

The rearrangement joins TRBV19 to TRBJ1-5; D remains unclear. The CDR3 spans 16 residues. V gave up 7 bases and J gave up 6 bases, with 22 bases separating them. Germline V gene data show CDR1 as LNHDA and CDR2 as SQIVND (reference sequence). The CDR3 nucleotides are TGTGCCAGTACCTCAGGAGGTGGTAGGTGGGGTCAGCCCCAGCATTTT. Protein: CASTSGGGRWGQPQHF.

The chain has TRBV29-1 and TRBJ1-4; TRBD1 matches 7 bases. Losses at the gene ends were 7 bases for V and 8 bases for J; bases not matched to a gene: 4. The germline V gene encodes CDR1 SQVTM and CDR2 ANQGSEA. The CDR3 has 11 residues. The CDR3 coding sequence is TGCAGCGGAGAGACAGGGGAAAAACTGTTTTTT. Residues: CSGETGEKLFF.

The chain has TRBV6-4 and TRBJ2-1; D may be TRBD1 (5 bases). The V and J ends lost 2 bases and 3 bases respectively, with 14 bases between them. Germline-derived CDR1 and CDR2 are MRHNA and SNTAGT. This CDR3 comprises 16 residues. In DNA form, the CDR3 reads TGTGCCAGCAGTGACGGGCTGGGGCCAGGCTACAATGAGCAGTTCTTC. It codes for CASSDGLGPGYNEQFF.

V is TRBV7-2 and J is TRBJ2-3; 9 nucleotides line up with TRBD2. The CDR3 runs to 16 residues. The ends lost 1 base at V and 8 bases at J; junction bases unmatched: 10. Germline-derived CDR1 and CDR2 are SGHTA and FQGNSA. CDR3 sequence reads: CASSLVPSGTLGTQYF. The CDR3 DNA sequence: TGTGCCAGCAGCTTAGTGCCTAGCGGGACCTTGGGTACGCAGTATTTT.

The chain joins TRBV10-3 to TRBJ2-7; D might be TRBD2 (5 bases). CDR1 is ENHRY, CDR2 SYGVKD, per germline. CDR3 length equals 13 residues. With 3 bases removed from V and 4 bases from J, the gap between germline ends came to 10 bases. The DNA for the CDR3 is TGTGCCATCAGTGACCAACCGGGATACGAGCAGTACTTC. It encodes CAISDQPGYEQYF.

The CDR3 DNA reads as TGTGCCAGTAGTATTGGGGGGGCCGACGGACAGCCCCAGCATTTT. Its protein is CASSIGGADGQPQHF. The chain recombines TRBV19 with TRBJ1-5; TRBD1 might be the D (6 bases). CDR1 LNHDA and CDR2 SQIVND come from the germline V gene (reference sequence). Trimming pared 3 bases from V and 7 bases from J, leaving 16 bases between. The length of the CDR3 is 15 residues.

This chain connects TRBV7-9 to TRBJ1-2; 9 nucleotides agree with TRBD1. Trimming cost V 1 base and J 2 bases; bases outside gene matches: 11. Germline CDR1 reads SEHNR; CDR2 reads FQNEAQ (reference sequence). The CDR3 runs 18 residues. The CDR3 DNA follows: TGTGCCAGCAGCTTAGGCCCCCGGAGACAGGGGGGAAACTATGGCTACACCTTC. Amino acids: CASSLGPRRQGGNYGYTF.

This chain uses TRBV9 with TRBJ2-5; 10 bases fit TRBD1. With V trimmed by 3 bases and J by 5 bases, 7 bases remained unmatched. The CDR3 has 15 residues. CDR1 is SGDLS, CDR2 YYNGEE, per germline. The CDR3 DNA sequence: TGTGCCAGCAGCGCCGGACAGGGGGTGAAGGAGACCCAGTACTTC. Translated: CASSAGQGVKETQYF. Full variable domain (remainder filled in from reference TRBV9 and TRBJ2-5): DSGVTQTPKHLITATGQRVTLRCSPRSGDLSVYWYQQSLDQGLQFLIQYYNGEERAKGNILERFSAQQFPDLHSELNLSSLELGDSALYFCASSAGQGVKETQYFGPGTRLLVL.

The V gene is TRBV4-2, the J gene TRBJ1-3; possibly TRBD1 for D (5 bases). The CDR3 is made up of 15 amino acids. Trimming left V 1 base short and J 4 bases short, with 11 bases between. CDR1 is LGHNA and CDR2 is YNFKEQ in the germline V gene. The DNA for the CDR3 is TGTGCCAGCAGCCAAGTCAGGGCCAACGGAAACACCATATATTTT. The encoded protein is CASSQVRANGNTIYF.

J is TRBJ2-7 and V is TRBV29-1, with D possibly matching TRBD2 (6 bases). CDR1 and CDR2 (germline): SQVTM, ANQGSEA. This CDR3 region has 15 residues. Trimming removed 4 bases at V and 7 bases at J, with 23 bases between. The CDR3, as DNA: TGCAGCGTTGGGGGAGGAGGACTGACCGGGGTGGAGCAGTACTTC. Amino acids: CSVGGGGLTGVEQYF.

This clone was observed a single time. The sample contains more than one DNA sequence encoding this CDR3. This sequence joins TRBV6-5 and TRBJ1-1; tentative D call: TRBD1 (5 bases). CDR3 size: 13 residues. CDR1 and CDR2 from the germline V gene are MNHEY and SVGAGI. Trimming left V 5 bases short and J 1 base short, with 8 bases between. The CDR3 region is CASSLQGNTEAFF. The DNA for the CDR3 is TGTGCCAGCAGTCTCCAGGGGAACACTGAAGCTTTCTTT.

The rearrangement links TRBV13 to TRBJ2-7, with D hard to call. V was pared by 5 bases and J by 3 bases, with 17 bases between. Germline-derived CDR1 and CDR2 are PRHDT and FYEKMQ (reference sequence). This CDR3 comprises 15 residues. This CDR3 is CASSNVESLDYEQYF. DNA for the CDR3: TGTGCCAGCAGCAATGTCGAATCATTAGACTACGAGCAGTACTTC.

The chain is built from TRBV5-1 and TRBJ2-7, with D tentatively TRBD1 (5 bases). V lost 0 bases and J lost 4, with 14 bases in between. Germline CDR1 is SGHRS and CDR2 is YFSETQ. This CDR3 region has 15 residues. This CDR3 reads CASSLEAGSRYEQYF. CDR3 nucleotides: TGCGCCAGCAGCTTGGAGGCAGGGTCTCGGTACGAGCAGTACTTC. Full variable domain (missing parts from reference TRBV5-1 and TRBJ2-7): KAGVTQTPRYLIKTRGQQVTLSCSPISGHRSVSWYQQTPGQGLQFLFEYFSETQRNKGNFPGRFSGRQFSNSRSEMNVSTLELGDSALYLCASSLEAGSRYEQYFGPGTRLTVT.

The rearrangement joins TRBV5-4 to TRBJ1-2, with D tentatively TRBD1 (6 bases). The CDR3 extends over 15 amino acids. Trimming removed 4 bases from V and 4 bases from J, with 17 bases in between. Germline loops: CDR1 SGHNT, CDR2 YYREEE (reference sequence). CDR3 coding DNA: TGTGCCAGCAGCCCTGACGAGGGGGGGGCCTATGGCTACACCTTC. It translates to CASSPDEGGAYGYTF.

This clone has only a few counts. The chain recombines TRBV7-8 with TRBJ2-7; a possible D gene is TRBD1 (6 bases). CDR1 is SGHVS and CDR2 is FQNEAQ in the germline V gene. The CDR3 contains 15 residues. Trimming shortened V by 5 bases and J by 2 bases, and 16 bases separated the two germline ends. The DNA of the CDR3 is TGTGCCAGCAGCCCCCCTTTTAGACAGGCCTACGAGCAGTACTTC. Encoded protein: CASSPPFRQAYEQYF. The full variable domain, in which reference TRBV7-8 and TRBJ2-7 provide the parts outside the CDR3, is GAGVSQSPRYKVAKRGQDVALRCDPISGHVSLFWYQQALGQGPEFLTYFQNEAQLDKSGLPSDRFFAERPEGSVSTLKIQRTQQEDSAVYLCASSPPFRQAYEQYFGPGTRLTVT.

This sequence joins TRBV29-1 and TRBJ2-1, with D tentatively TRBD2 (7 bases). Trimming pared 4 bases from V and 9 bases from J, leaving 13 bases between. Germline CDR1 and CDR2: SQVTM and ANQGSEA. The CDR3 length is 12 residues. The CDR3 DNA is TGCAGCGTTGGCACTAGGGGGGGTGAGCAGTTCTTC. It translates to CSVGTRGGEQFF.

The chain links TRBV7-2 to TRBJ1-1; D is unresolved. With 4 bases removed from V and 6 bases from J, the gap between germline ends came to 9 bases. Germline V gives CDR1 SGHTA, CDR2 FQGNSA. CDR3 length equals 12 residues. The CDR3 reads CASSYRGPEAFF. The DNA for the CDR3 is TGTGCCAGCAGCTACAGAGGGCCTGAAGCTTTCTTT.

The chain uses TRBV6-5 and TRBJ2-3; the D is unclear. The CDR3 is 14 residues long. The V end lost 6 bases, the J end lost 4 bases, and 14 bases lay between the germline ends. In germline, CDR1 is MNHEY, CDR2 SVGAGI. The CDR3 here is CASSRGPIPDTQYF. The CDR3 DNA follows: TGTGCCAGCAGCCGAGGCCCGATCCCAGATACGCAGTATTTT.

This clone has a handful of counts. CDR3 in amino acids: CASSRSGTGTKNIQYF. CDR3 DNA sequence: TGTGCCAGCAGTCGATCCGGGACAGGGACCAAAAACATTCAGTACTTC. This chain uses TRBV2 with TRBJ2-4; 9 bases line up with TRBD1. CDR3 length: 16 amino acids. Trimming removed 5 bases from V and 2 bases from J; junction bases left unmatched: 7. Germline-derived CDR1 and CDR2 are SNHLY and FYNNEI. The variable domain in full, completed from reference TRBV2 and TRBJ2-4, reads EPEVTQTPSHQVTQMGQEVILRCVPISNHLYFYWYRQILGQKVEFLVSFYNNEISEKSEIFDDQFSVERPDGSNFTLKIRSTKLEDSAMYFCASSRSGTGTKNIQYFGAGTRLSVL.

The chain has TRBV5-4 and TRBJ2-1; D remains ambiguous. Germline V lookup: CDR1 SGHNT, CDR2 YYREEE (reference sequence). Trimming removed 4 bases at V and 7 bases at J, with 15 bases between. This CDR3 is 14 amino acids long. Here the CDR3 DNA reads TGTGCCAGCAGCCCGGCCGCGGTAGGAAATGAGCAGTTCTTC. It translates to CASSPAAVGNEQFF.

The CDR3 loop is CASSWAGQGFVTNEKLFF. The CDR3 nucleotides read TGTGCCAGCAGCTGGGCGGGACAGGGGTTTGTGACTAATGAAAAACTGTTTTTT. The chain has TRBV7-9 and TRBJ1-4; 10 nucleotides align to TRBD1. This CDR3 has 18 residues. The germline CDR1 and CDR2 sequences are SEHNR and FQNEAQ (reference sequence). V gave up 4 bases and J gave up 2 bases; unmatched junction bases: 10.

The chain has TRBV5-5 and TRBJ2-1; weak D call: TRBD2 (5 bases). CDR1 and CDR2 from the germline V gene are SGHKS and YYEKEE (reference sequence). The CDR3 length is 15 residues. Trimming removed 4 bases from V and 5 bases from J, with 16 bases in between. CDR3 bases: TGTGCCAGCAGCATTCGGACTCCAATCGACAATGAGCAGTTCTTC. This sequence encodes CASSIRTPIDNEQFF.

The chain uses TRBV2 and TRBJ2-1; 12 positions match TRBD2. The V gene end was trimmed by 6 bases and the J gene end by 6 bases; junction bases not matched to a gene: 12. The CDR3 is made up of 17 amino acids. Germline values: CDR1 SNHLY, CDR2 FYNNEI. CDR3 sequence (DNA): TGTGCCAGCAGAGATTCTAGCGGGGGGGTACCCCCCAATGAGCAGTTCTTC. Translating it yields CASRDSSGGVPPNEQFF.